This T cell receptor beta chain was sequenced for a study of blood T cell repertoires in COVID-19. Overall study context: Specimens from acute and convalescent COVID-19 originated in the United States, Italy and Spain. T cells, B-cell-depleted T cells, or PBMCs provided the cDNA or gDNA that served as material.

In the source study's methods: Amplified reference gene primers provided the basis for estimating nucleated cell counts. TCRdb keeps only in-frame clones here, not all; method: immunoSEQ multiplex PCR. The V and J calls and clone size are taken from that table; D and trimming were inferred from the DNA. The data hold roughly 180,000 clones, with around 94% observed a single time. The CDR3 has 14 amino acids. Germline CDR1 and CDR2: LNHDA and SQIVND (reference sequence). V dropped 3 bases and J dropped 5 bases, with 13 bases sitting between them. The Seattle patients, enrolled during active infection, were followed longitudinally.

Sequencing was performed on peripheral blood. The rearrangement uses TRBV19 and TRBJ2-5; D is unclear. This sequence originates from a man younger than 45 with COVID-19, enrolled during active disease. The CDR3 region is CASSMAHSRETQYF. The CDR3, as DNA: TGTGCCAGTAGTATGGCACACTCGAGGGAGACCCAGTACTTC.